This TCR beta chain was retrieved from a study of patients and donors after allogeneic stem cell transplantation (dated by TCRdb to about 2020). Library preparation employed RT-PCR. TCRdb shows the sequencer as NextSeq 550. The public sequencing data were trimmed at Q25 with fastp and processed into clonotypes with MiXCR by TCRdb, which kept only in-frame beta chains. Rows are unified per CDR3 protein, each entry keeping the most common DNA and genes. The sample table records roughly 230,000 distinct CDR3 sequences; 12% to 15% of these occur just once. Around a tenth of the sample is in the top ten clones. As to this clonotype: Its antigen target is currently unknown. The record has no base qualities; no much larger clone is one base away.

Sequencing input: blood, either unsorted or a sorted T cell fraction (not recorded which). The receptor's source is a human donor who was either an allogeneic HSCT recipient or a stem cell or donor lymphocyte infusion donor (not recorded which). It is not recorded whose cells these are; they may come from a transplant donor.

The CDR3 in this case is CASSRGVEEKLFF. At the DNA level, the sequence is TGTGCCAGCTCGAGGGGTGTAGAAGAAAAACTGTTTTTT. The sequence joins TRBV18 to TRBJ1-4, with TRBD1 perhaps the D gene, on 5 matching bases. The junction shows trimming of 6 bases on V and 8 bases on J, plus 13 bases between the germline ends. Its CDR3 holds 13 amino acids, cysteine through phenylalanine. The kept DNA is CDR3 alone, 39 bases in frame from the first base. The germline V gene sets CDR1 to KGHSH and CDR2 to LQKENI.